A selection of T cell receptor beta chains follows, all from one sample in a study of T cell responses to AZD1222 COVID-19 vaccine. Only in-frame clones appear in the TCRdb table, and some are missing; sequencing was by immunoSEQ multiplex PCR. This sample has about 150,000 clones, with roughly nine tenths found just once. The sample consisted of peripheral blood, taken on day 0 of AZD1222 vaccination. The receptor set was obtained from an adult in good health. Each CDR3 is given with its conserved first and last residue.

TRBV15	TRBJ1-5	CATSRGLNQPQHF
TRBV19	TRBJ1-1	CASSRQAPEAFF
TRBV2	TRBJ2-1	CASSSGTDYNEQFF
TRBV27	TRBJ1-6	CASSPPSLTSPLHF
TRBV25-1	TRBJ2-5	CASSGLQETQYF
TRBV9	TRBJ2-1	CASSMSGLSYNEQFF
TRBV5-1	TRBJ2-2	CASRASGINGELFF
TRBV2	TRBJ1-3	CASSEEPGSGNTIYF
TRBV2	TRBJ2-3	CASSSHRGTSTDTQYF
TRBV5-6	TRBJ2-1	CASTGGDRLIEQFF
TRBV28	TRBJ1-5	CASSPRQGWGTYQPQHF
TRBV5-8	TRBJ1-3	CASSLVGTGPESSGNTIYF
TRBV5-8	TRBJ1-4	CASSPDRGLSKKLFF
TRBV3-1/TRBV3-2	TRBJ1-2	CASSQTRASGYGYTF
TRBV28	TRBJ2-1	CASSALGGTYVLGEQFF
TRBV19	TRBJ2-2	CASSPRQGTGELFF
TRBV28	TRBJ1-2	CASSLMTGRWYGYTF
TRBV9	TRBJ1-3	CASSVSDREGGNTIYF
TRBV10-3	TRBJ2-7	CAISGGGSGYEQYF
TRBV28	TRBJ2-7	CASRGTVSYEQYF
TRBV7-3	TRBJ2-1	CASSRQGSNEQFF
TRBV6-6	TRBJ2-7	CASSPFGTSGGNSYEQYF
TRBV4-2	TRBJ2-1	CASSQDPAGALRSYNEQFF
TRBV28	TRBJ1-2	CASSSPPRGYGYTF
TRBV28	TRBJ2-2	CASSLSSMAGELFF
TRBV29-1	TRBJ2-5	CSTRFGTSSGYQETQYF
TRBV28	TRBJ2-7	CASTPGLGRTYEQYF
TRBV24-1	TRBJ1-1	CATSDLRSTEAFF
TRBV7-2	TRBJ2-5	CASSFRQVQETQYF
TRBV7-8	TRBJ2-7	CASSLGGLAGTYEQYF
TRBV6-2/TRBV6-3	TRBJ2-1	CASSYSGTGSFEQFF
TRBV6-2/TRBV6-3	TRBJ1-1	CASSQLGTGGTEAFF
TRBV6-5	TRBJ2-5	CASSYEKRSKETQYF
TRBV6-2/TRBV6-3	TRBJ1-2	CASSGTGSRNYGYTF
TRBV5-1	TRBJ1-3	CASSLGNSGNTIYF
TRBV10-3	TRBJ1-1	CAIRGGGTANTEAFF
TRBV2	TRBJ1-2	CAKLTGNFWDYGYTF
TRBV15	TRBJ2-2	CATSRDVASGSRAGELFF
TRBV28	TRBJ1-4	CASSLYMSGQENEKLFF
TRBV27	TRBJ2-3	CASSSPFLGGTDTQYF
TRBV4-3	TRBJ1-2	CASSQETGRVYGYTF
TRBV6-2/TRBV6-3	TRBJ2-7	CASSTPPLEQYF
TRBV27	TRBJ1-1	CASSPPFGTEAFF
TRBV5-1	TRBJ1-3	CASSPRRDTSGNTIYF
TRBV6-5	TRBJ1-5	CASSYSAGVNQPQHF
TRBV11-2	TRBJ2-2	CAWSGGPNTGELFF
TRBV6-4	TRBJ1-2	CASSDSGPPNYGYTF
TRBV7-2	TRBJ1-2	CASSLESQGGYGYTF
TRBV3-1/TRBV3-2	TRBJ2-1	CASSQEMGTYNEQFF
TRBV27	TRBJ2-3	CASSLGSGTQYF
TRBV7-9	TRBJ2-3	CASSLEGASTDTQYF
TRBV28	TRBJ1-5	CASSGSRTGNSNQPQHF
TRBV7-9	TRBJ2-7	CASSVLLYEQYF